Each of the 7 T cell receptor beta chains below was sequenced from the same sample in a study of identical twins. TCRdb called the 5' RACE reads again in MiXCR, with one record for every CDR3 protein. The sample gives some 1,700,000 distinct CDR3 sequences, around a third of which show up once; more than 0.25% is in the top ten. The source material was cord blood. Source of these receptors: a newborn girl in good health.

This clonotype has a handful of counts. V usage is TRBV5-1 and J usage is TRBJ2-7, with D possibly being TRBD1 (6 bases). The CDR3 sequence is 16 residues long. Looked up from germline, CDR1 is SGHRS and CDR2 is YFSETQ. V dropped 0 bases and J dropped 1 base, with 14 bases sitting between them. The CDR3 nucleotides are TGCGCCAGCAGCTTGGATATAGGGGGACGTTCCTACGAGCAGTACTTC. Its translation: CASSLDIGGRSYEQYF.

This clonotype was counted many times. The CDR3: CASSPRDKSYEQYF. The CDR3 bases are TGTGCCAGCAGTCCGCGGGACAAATCCTACGAGCAGTACTTC. The chain couples TRBV12-3 or TRBV12-4 to TRBJ2-7; D possibly matches TRBD1 or TRBD2 (6 bases each). This CDR3 spans 14 amino acids. Trimming pared 5 bases from V and 1 base from J, leaving 12 bases between.

This clonotype was seen a single time. At one end, the junction sequence differs from germline, possibly due to a read error. The rearrangement joins TRBV29-1 to TRBJ1-1; D unclear. Germline V gene sequence: CDR1 SQVTM, CDR2 ANQGSEA. The CDR3 is made up of 14 amino acids. CDR3 DNA sequence: TGCAGCGCTGAAAAGGGAGCGGGGTTGGGTGAAGCTTTCTTT. Its translation is CSAEKGAGLGEAFF.

There are a few counts of this clonotype. This chain uses TRBV6-5 with TRBJ2-4; TRBD2 matches at 9 bases. The J call may be wrong; the DNA end is better matched by TRBJ2-7. The CDR3 length is 13 residues. Per germline, CDR1 MNHEY and CDR2 SVGAGI. The CDR3 here is CASKLAGAYEQYF. Written as DNA, the CDR3 is TGTGCCAGCAAATTAGCGGGAGCCTACGAGCAGTACTTC.

As concerns this clonotype: An end of the junction differs from the germline gene, which may be a read error. This sequence joins TRBV7-7 and TRBJ2-1, with a tentative D call TRBD2 (6 bases). In germline, CDR1 is SSHAT, CDR2 FNYEAQ (reference sequence). The CDR3 loop spans 15 amino acids. CDR3 nucleotides: TGTGCTAGCAGCGCGGGTAGCGGCTCCTACAATGAGCAGTTCTTC. Protein: CASSAGSGSYNEQFF.

V and J are TRBV4-2 and TRBJ2-1, with TRBD2 matching over 11 bases. Germline CDR1 and CDR2: LGHNA and YNFKEQ. This CDR3 is built from 18 residues. With 1 base clipped from V and 5 bases from J, the junction kept 10 bases outside the gene matches. The DNA for the CDR3 is TGTGCCAGCAGCCAAGGTGGGGTAGCGGGAGGGGTTAACAATGAGCAGTTCTTC. Translating it yields CASSQGGVAGGVNNEQFF.

This clonotype was seen a few times. V gene TRBV20-1 combines with J gene TRBJ2-1; weak D call: TRBD2 (5 bases). The germline V and J ends were trimmed by 3 bases and 2 bases, with 11 bases remaining between them. The CDR3 is 14 amino acids. Germline V CDR1 and CDR2: DFQATT, SNEGSKA (reference sequence). The CDR3 reads CSARLDLTYNEQFF. The CDR3 nucleotides are TGCAGTGCTAGGTTGGACTTGACCTACAATGAGCAGTTCTTC.